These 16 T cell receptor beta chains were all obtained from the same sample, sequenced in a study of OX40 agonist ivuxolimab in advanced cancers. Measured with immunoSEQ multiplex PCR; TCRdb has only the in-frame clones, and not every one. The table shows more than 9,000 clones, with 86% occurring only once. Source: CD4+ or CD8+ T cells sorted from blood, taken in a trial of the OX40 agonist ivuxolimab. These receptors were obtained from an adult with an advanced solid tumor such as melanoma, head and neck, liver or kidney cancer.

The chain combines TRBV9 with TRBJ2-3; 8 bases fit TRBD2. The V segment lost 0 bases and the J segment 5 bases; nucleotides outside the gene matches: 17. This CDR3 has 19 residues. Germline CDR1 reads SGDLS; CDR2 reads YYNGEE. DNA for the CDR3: TGTGCCAGCAGCGTAGGACCCGCGGAAGCGGGGGCCGCAGGAGATACGCAGTATTTT. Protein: CASSVGPAEAGAAGDTQYF. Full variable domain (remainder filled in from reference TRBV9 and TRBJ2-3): DSGVTQTPKHLITATGQRVTLRCSPRSGDLSVYWYQQSLDQGLQFLIQYYNGEERAKGNILERFSAQQFPDLHSELNLSSLELGDSALYFCASSVGPAEAGAAGDTQYFGPGTRLTVL.

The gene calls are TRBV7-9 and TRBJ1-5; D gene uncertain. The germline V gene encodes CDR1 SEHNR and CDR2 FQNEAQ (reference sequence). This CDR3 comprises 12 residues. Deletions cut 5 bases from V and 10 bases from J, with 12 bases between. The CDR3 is CASSTQNRPQHF. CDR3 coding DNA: TGTGCCAGCAGCACCCAGAACCGTCCCCAGCATTTT.

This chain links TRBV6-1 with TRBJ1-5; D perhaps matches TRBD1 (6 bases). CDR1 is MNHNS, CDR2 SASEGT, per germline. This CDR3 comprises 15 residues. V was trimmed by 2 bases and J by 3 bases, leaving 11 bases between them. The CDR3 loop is CASSEYGGNNQPQHF. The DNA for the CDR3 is TGTGCCAGCAGTGAATACGGGGGCAACAATCAGCCCCAGCATTTT.

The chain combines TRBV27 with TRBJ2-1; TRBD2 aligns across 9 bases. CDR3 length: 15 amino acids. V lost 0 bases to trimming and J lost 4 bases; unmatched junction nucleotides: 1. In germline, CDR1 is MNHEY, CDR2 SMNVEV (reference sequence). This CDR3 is CASSLSAGGYNEQFF. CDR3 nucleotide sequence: TGTGCCAGCAGTTTATCAGCGGGGGGTTACAATGAGCAGTTCTTC.

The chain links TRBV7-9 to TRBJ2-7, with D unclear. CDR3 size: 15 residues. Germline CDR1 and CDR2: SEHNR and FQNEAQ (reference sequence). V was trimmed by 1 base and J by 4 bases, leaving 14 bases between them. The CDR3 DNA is TGTGCCAGCAGCTTAGTCAATGGCCCAATTTACGAGCAGTACTTC. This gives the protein CASSLVNGPIYEQYF.

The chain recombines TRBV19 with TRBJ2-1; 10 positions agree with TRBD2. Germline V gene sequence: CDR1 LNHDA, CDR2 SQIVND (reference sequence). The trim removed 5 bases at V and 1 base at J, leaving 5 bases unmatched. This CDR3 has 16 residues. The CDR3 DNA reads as TGTGCCAGTAGTGCGTCTAGCGGGGGTTCCTACAATGAGCAGTTCTTC. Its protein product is CASSASSGGSYNEQFF.

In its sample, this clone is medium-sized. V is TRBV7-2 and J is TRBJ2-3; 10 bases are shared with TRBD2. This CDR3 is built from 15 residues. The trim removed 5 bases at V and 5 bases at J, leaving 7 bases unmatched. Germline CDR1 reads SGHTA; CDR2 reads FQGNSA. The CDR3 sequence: CASSMSGGAGDTQYF. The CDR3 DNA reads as TGTGCCAGCAGCATGAGCGGGGGGGCTGGAGATACGCAGTATTTT.

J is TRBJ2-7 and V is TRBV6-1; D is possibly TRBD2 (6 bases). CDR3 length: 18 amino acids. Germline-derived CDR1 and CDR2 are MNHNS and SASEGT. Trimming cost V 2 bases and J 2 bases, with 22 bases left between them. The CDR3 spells CASSEKISAGIVPYEQYF. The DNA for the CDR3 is TGTGCCAGCAGTGAAAAAATATCGGCGGGAATAGTGCCCTACGAGCAGTACTTC.

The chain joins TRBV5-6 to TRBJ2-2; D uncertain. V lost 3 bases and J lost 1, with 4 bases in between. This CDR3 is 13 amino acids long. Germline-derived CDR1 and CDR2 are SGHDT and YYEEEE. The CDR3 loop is CASSWGNTGELFF. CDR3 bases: TGTGCCAGCAGCTGGGGGAACACCGGGGAGCTGTTTTTT.

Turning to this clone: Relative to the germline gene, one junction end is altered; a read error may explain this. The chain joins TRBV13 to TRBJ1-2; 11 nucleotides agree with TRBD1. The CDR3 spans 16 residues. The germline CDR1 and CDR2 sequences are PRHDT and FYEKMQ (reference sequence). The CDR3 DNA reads TGTGCCAGCAGCGTAGGACAGGGGGCATTAGCCTATGGCTACACCTTC. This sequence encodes CASSVGQGALAYGYTF. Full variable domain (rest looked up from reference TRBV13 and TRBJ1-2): AAGVIQSPRHLIKEKRETATLKCYPIPRHDTVYWYQQGPGQDPQFLISFYEKMQSDKGSIPDRFSAQQFSDYHSELNMSSLELGDSALYFCASSVGQGALAYGYTFGSGTRLTVV.

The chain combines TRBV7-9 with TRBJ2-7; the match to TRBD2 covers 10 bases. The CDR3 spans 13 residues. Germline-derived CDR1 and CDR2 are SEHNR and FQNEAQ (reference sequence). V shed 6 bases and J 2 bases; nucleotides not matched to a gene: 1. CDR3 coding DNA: TGTGCCAGCAGAGCGGGGGGGCCCTACGAGCAGTACTTC. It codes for CASRAGGPYEQYF. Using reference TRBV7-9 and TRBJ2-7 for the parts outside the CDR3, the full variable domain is DTGVSQNPRHKITKRGQNVTFRCDPISEHNRLYWYRQTLGQGPEFLTYFQNEAQLEKSRLLSDRFSAERPKGSFSTLEIQRTEQGDSAMYLCASRAGGPYEQYFGPGTRLTVT.

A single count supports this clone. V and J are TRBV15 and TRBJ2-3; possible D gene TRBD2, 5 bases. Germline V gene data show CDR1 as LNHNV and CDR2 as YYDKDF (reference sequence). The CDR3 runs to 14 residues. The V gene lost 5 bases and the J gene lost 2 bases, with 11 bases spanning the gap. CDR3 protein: CATSLGRDTDTQYF. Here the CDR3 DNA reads TGTGCCACCAGCTTAGGACGGGACACAGATACGCAGTATTTT. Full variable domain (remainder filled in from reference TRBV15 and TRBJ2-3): DAMVIQNPRYQVTQFGKPVTLSCSQTLNHNVMYWYQQKSSQAPKLLFHYYDKDFNNEADTPDNFQSRRPNTSFCFLDIRSPGLGDTAMYLCATSLGRDTDTQYFGPGTRLTVL.

The CDR3 loop is CASSYAGVWNEKLFF. As DNA, the CDR3 is TGTGCCAGCAGTTACGCAGGGGTCTGGAATGAAAAACTGTTTTTT. The chain recombines TRBV6-5 with TRBJ1-4; D is possibly TRBD1 (6 bases). Looked up from germline, CDR1 is MNHEY and CDR2 is SVGAGI. The germline V and J ends were trimmed by 2 bases and 5 bases, with 12 bases remaining between them. The CDR3 has 15 amino acids.

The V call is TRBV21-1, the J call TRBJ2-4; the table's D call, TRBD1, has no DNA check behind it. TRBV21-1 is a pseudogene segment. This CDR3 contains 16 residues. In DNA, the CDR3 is TGTGCCAGCAGGACAGGAAAGACGCTAGCCAAAAACATTCAGTACTTC. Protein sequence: CASRTGKTLAKNIQYF.

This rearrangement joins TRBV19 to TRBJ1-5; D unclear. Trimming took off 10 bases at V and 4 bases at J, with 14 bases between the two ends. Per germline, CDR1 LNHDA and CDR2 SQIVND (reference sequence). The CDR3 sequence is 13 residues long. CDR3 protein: CATETEGNQPQHF. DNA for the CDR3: TGTGCCACCGAAACGGAAGGGAATCAGCCCCAGCATTTT.

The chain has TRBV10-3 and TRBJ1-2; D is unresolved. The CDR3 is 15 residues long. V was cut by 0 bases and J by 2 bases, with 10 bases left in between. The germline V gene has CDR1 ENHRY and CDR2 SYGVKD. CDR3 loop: CAISESKQANYGYTF. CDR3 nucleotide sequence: TGTGCCATCAGTGAGTCTAAGCAGGCAAACTATGGCTACACCTTC.